This TCR beta chain comes out of a study of shared clonotypes between healthy human individuals. For this clone: As yet, its antigen is unknown.

Measured with immunoSEQ multiplex PCR; TCRdb has only the in-frame clones, and not every one. The sample contains millions of clones, roughly 94% of which appear only once. CD45RO-negative, CCR7-positively selected cells formed the naive CD8 fraction, excluding terminally differentiated effector memory CD45RA+ cells. Those who donated were healthy HIV-negative adults, with no recent acute infections or vaccinations reported. The study's findings and limits: Naive subsets tended to show greater estimated richness than memory subsets. Between a few donors, naive CD4 clonotypes were shared at a level of about 5.3%.

V gave up 7 bases and J gave up 0 bases, with 15 bases separating them. Per the germline V gene, CDR1 is SNHLY and CDR2 is FYNNEI. The CDR3 has 15 amino acids. The sequence was obtained from a man between 18 and 29 years old in good health. What was sequenced was naive CD8+ T cells sorted from blood. The gene calls are TRBV2 and TRBJ2-5; D unresolved. The DNA for the CDR3 is TGTGCCAGCATAGGGTCTTTTAGGGACCAAGAGACCCAGTACTTC. Protein product: CASIGSFRDQETQYF.